Detailed here is one T cell receptor beta chain. At the time of sampling, donors were nominally healthy, though unrecorded immune exposures were likely. These data are taken from a study of cytomegalovirus exposure and HLA in healthy donors. Vbeta (60) and Jbeta (13) primers were used in the PCR. TCRdb keeps only in-frame clones here, not all; method: immunoSEQ multiplex PCR. The repertoire consists of about 240,000 clones, with 75% to 85% occurring once and the leading ten covering around 8%. Looked up from germline, CDR1 is KGHSH and CDR2 is LQKENI. The CDR3 runs to 15 residues. V was shortened by 2 bases and J by 0 bases, with 8 bases between the two germline ends.

The chain is built from TRBV18 and TRBJ2-1; D uncertain. The material sequenced was PBMCs. This clonotype was sampled from a woman aged 55-75 years in good health and CMV-seropositive. This CDR3 reads CASSPALSSYNEQFF. Here the CDR3 DNA reads TGTGCCAGCTCACCAGCGTTGAGCTCCTACAATGAGCAGTTCTTC.